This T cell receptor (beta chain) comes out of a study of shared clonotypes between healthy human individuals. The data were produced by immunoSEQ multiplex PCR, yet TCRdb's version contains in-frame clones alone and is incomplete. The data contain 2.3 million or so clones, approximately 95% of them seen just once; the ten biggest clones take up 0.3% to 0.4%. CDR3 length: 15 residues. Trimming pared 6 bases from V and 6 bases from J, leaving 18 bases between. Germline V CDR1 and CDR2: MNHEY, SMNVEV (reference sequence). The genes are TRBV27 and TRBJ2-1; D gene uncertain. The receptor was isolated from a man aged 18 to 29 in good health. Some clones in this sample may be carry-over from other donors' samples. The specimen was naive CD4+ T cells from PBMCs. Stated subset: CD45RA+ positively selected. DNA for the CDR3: TGTGCCAGCAGCCCTATTTTTGGAAGGCTCAATGAGCAGTTCTTC. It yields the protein CASSPIFGRLNEQFF.